These 10 T cell receptor beta chains originate from one sample sequenced in a study of T cell repertoires in cytomegalovirus infection. One entry per CDR3 protein results from TCRdb running MiXCR on the reads. Altogether 310,000 or so distinct CDR3 sequences are present, around a sixth being singletons, with the ten largest covering 9.5% to 15%. Sequenced material: PBMCs. These receptor sequences come from a human donor in good health (CMV status not recorded). Some clones in this sample may be carry-over from other donors' samples.

This clonotype was found many times. The genes are TRBV4-1 and TRBJ1-1; possibly TRBD1 for D (6 bases). The CDR3 sequence is 15 residues long. V gave up 1 base and J gave up 9 bases, with 18 bases separating them. In germline, CDR1 is MGHRA, CDR2 YSYEKL. The CDR3 protein is CASSQGSRGGRKAFF. The CDR3 nucleotides read TGCGCCAGCAGCCAAGGAAGCAGGGGCGGGAGAAAAGCTTTCTTT.

There are many counts of this clonotype. The V and J genes are TRBV7-2 and TRBJ2-5; D is unresolved. Trimming cost V 0 bases and J 3 bases, with 5 bases left between them. The CDR3 runs 13 residues. Germline CDR1 SGHTA, CDR2 FQGNSA. The CDR3 region has the DNA TGTGCCAGCAGCTTAGCGCCAGAAGAGACCCAGTACTTC. Its translation: CASSLAPEETQYF.

This clonotype was counted ten times or more. CDR3 in DNA: TGTGCCAGCAGCATCCCCGCGGGGCGGGGCTCTAGCACAGATACGCAGTATTTT. Its protein product is CASSIPAGRGSSTDTQYF. The chain couples TRBV7-8 to TRBJ2-3; weak D call: TRBD2 (6 bases). Germline V gives CDR1 SGHVS, CDR2 FQNEAQ. The CDR3 consists of 18 residues. V lost 5 bases, J lost 0 bases, and 21 bases lay in between.

The CDR3 DNA sequence: TGTGCCAGCAGCCAACCGCGACGTTCCTACAATGAGCAGTTCTTC. Translated: CASSQPRRSYNEQFF. The chain links TRBV14 to TRBJ2-1; D unresolved. V was clipped by 2 bases and J by 1 base, with 9 bases between them. The length of the CDR3 is 15 residues. Germline V gives CDR1 SGHDN, CDR2 FVKESK.

The sample holds many counts of this clonotype. The chain links TRBV28 to TRBJ1-4; D is uncertain. Trimming cost V 3 bases and J 4 bases, with 6 bases left between them. Germline V gives CDR1 MDHEN, CDR2 SYDVKM. The CDR3 contains 13 residues. Here the CDR3 DNA reads TGTGCCAGCAGTTTTGGCCATAATGAAAAACTGTTTTTT. Translation gives CASSFGHNEKLFF. Looking up the rest from reference TRBV28 and TRBJ1-4 gives the full variable domain: DVKVTQSSRYLVKRTGEKVFLECVQDMDHENMFWYRQDPGLGLRLIYFSYDVKMKEKGDIPEGYSVSREKKERFSLILESASTNQTSMYLCASSFGHNEKLFFGSGTQLSVL.

This clonotype was observed at least ten times. The chain combines TRBV7-2 with TRBJ2-3; D might be TRBD1 (5 bases). The CDR3 totals 13 residues. V dropped 8 bases and J dropped 6 bases, with 15 bases sitting between them. From germline, CDR1 is SGHTA and CDR2 FQGNSA. The CDR3 here is CASRTYLGDTQYF. CDR3 nucleotides: TGTGCCAGCCGGACATACCTGGGGGATACGCAGTATTTT.

This clonotype was counted a few times. A junction end diverges from the germline sequence, so it may reflect a read error. This rearrangement joins TRBV28 to TRBJ2-7; 7 bases match TRBD1. CDR3 length: 12 residues. Germline loops: CDR1 MDHEN, CDR2 SYDVKM. In DNA form, the CDR3 reads TGTGCCAGCAGTCCTTCAGACAGGGCGTCCCTCTTC. Protein: CASSPSDRASLF.

The table lists this clonotype with many counts. The chain recombines TRBV12-3 or TRBV12-4 with TRBJ1-3; D possibly corresponds to TRBD1 (5 bases). The germline V and J ends were trimmed by 7 bases and 1 base, with 8 bases remaining between them. The CDR3 runs 13 residues. CDR3 sequence reads: CASNGGSGNTIYF. The CDR3 nucleotides are TGTGCCAGCAACGGGGGATCTGGAAACACCATATATTTT.

The gene calls are TRBV20-1 and TRBJ1-2; maybe TRBD1 (5 bases). CDR1 is DFQATT, CDR2 SNEGSKA, per germline (reference sequence). The CDR3 runs 13 residues. V was clipped by 5 bases and J by 0 bases, with 10 bases between them. The CDR3 DNA is TGCAGTGCTTGGGACCCGGCTAACTATGGCTACACCTTC. Protein: CSAWDPANYGYTF.

The J gene is TRBJ2-7, the V gene TRBV28; 9 bases align to TRBD1. The CDR3 totals 14 residues. Per germline, CDR1 MDHEN and CDR2 SYDVKM. After removal of 4 bases from V and 6 bases from J, the junction contained 7 bases not matched to a gene. The CDR3 here is CASSSIGTGLEQYF. The DNA of the CDR3 is TGTGCCAGCAGTTCTATCGGGACAGGGCTCGAGCAGTACTTC.